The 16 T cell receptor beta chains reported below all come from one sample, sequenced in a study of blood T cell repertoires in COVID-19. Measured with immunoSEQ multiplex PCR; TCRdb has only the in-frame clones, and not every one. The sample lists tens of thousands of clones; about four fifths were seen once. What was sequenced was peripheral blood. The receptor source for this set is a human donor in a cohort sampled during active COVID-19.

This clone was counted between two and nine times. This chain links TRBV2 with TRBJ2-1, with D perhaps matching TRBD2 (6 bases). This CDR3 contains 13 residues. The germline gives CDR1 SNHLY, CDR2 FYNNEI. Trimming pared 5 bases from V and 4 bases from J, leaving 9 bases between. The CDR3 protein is CASSTGTYNEQFF. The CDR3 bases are TGTGCCAGCAGTACCGGGACTTACAATGAGCAGTTCTTC.

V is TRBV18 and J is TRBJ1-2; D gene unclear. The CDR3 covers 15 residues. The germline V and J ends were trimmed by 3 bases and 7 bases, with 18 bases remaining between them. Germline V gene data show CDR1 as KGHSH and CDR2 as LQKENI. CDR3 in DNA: TGTGCCAGCTCACCGAGGGCGGAGACCTCTTTTGGCTACACCTTC. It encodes CASSPRAETSFGYTF.

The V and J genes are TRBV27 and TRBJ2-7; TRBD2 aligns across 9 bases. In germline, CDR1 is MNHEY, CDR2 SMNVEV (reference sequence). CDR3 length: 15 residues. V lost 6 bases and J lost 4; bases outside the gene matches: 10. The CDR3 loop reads CASSLFSGGQYEQYF. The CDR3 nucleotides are TGTGCCAGCAGCCTATTTAGCGGGGGCCAGTACGAGCAGTACTTC.

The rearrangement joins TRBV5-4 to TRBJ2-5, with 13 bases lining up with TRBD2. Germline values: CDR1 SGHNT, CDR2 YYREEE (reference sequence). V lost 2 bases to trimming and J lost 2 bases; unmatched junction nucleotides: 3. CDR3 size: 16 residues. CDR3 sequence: CASSFRLAGGQETQYF. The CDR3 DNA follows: TGTGCCAGCAGCTTCCGACTAGCGGGGGGTCAAGAGACCCAGTACTTC.

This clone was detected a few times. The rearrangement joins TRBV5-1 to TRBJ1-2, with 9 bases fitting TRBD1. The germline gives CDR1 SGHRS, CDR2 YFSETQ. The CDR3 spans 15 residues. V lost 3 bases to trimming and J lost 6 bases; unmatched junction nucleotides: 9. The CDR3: CASSSGQGSGHGYTF. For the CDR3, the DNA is TGCGCCAGCAGCTCGGGACAGGGCAGTGGACATGGCTACACCTTC.

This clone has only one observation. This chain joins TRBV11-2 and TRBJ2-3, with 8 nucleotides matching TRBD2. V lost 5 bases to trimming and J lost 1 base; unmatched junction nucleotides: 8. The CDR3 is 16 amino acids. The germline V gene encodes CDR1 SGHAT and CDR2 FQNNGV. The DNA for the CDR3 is TGTGCCAGCAGCCCTCGAGTCGGGAGGGGCACAGATACGCAGTATTTT. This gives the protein CASSPRVGRGTDTQYF.

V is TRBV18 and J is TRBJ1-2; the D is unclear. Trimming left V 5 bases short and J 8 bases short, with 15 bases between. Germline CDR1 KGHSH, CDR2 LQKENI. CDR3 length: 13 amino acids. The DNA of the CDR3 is TGTGCCAGCTCAGACGACACGGTTTCAGGCTACACCTTC. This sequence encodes CASSDDTVSGYTF.

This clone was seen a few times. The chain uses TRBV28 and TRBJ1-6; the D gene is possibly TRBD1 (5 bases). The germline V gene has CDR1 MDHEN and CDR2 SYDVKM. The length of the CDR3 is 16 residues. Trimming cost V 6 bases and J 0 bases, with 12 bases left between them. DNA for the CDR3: TGTGCCAGCAGCCACGGGGGGAGCTCCTATAATTCACCCCTCCACTTT. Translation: CASSHGGSSYNSPLHF. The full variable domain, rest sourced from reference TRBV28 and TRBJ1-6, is DVKVTQSSRYLVKRTGEKVFLECVQDMDHENMFWYRQDPGLGLRLIYFSYDVKMKEKGDIPEGYSVSREKKERFSLILESASTNQTSMYLCASSHGGSSYNSPLHFGNGTRLTVT.

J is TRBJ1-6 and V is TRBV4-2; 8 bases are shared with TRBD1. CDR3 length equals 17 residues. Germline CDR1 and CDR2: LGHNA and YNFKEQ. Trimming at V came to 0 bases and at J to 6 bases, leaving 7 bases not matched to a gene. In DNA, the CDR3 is TGTGCCAGCAGCCAAGAGATAAGCAGGGGGCGTAATTCACCCCTCCACTTT. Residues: CASSQEISRGRNSPLHF.

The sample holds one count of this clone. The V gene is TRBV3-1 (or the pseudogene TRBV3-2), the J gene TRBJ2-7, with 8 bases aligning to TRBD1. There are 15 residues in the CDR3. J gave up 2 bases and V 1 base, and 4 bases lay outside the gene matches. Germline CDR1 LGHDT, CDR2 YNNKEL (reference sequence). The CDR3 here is CASSQGGTGAYEQYF. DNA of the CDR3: TGTGCCAGCAGCCAAGGAGGGACAGGCGCCTACGAGCAGTACTTC.

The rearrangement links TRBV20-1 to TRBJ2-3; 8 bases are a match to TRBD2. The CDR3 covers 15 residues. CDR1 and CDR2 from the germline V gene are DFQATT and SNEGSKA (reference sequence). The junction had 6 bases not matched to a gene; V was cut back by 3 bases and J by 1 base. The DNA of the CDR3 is TGCAGTGCTAGTGGACGGGAGGGGGGCACAGATACGCAGTATTTT. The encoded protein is CSASGREGGTDTQYF.

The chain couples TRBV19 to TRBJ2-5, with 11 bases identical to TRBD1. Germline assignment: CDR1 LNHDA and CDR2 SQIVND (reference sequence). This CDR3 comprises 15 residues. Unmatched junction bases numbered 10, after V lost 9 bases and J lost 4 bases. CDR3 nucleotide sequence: TGTGCCAGCAGCCCCGGGACAGGGGGGCGAGAGACCCAGTACTTC. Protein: CASSPGTGGRETQYF.

The CDR3 region has the DNA TGTGCCAGCAGGGCGGGGGGGTCATCCCGCTACGAGCAGTACTTC. Translating gives CASRAGGSSRYEQYF. V is TRBV2 and J is TRBJ2-7, with TRBD2 identical over 9 bases. The V gene's germline CDR1 is SNHLY and CDR2 FYNNEI. The CDR3 extends over 15 amino acids. V trimming: 6 bases; J trimming: 3 bases; junction bases outside the gene matches: 9.

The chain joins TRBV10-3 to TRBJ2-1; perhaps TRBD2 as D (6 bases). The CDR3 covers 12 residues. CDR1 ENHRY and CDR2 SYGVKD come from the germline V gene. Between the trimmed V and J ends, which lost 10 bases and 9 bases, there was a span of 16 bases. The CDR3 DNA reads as TGTGCCACGACGGGGACTGTCGGTGAGCAGTTCTTC. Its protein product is CATTGTVGEQFF.

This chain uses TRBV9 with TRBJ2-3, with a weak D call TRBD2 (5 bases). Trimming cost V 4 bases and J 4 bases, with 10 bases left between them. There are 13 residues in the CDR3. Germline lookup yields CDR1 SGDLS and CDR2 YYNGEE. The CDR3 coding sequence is TGTGCCAGCAGCCCCCGACTACCAGATACGCAGTATTTT. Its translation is CASSPRLPDTQYF.

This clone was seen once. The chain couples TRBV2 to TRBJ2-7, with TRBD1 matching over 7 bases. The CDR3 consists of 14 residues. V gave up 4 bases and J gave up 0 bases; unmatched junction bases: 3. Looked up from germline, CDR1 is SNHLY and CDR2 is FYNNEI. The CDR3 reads CASSGTGLSYEQYF. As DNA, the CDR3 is TGTGCCAGCAGTGGGACAGGCCTCTCCTACGAGCAGTACTTC.